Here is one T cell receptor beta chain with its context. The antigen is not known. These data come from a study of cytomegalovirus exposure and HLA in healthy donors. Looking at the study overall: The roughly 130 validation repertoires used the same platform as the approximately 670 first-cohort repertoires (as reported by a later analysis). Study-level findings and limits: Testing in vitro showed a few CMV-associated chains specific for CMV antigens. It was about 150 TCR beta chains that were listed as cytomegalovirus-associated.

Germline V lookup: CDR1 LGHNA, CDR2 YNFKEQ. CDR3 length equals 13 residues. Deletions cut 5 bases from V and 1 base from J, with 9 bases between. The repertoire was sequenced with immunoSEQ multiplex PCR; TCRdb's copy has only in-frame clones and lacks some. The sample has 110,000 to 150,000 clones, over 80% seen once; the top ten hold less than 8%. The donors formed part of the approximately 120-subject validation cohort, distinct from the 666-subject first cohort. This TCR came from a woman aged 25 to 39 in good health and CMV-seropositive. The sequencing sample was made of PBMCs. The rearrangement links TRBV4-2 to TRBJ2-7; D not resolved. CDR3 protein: CASSSILSYEQYF. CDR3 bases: TGTGCCAGCAGCAGCATTCTTTCCTACGAGCAGTACTTC.